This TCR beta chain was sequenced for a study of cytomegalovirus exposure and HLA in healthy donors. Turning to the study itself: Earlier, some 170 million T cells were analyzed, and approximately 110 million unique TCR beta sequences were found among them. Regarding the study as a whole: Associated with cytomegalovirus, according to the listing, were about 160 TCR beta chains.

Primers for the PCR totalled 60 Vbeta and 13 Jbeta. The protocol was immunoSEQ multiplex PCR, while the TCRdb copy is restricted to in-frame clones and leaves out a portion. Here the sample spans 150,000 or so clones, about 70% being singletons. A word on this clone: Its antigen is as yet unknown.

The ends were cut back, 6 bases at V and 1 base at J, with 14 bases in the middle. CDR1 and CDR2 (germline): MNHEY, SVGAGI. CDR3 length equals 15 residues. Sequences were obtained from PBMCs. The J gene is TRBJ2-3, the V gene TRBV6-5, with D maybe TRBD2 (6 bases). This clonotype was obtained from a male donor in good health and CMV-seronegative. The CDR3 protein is CASRRRGFGTDTQYF. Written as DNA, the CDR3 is TGTGCCAGCAGGCGGAGGGGCTTCGGCACAGATACGCAGTATTTT.